Listed here is a single T cell receptor beta chain. The antigen remains unidentified. With UMI labels, 5' RACE was used to prepare the TRB cDNA libraries. TCRdb re-called the 5' RACE reads, yielding one record per CDR3 amino acid sequence without DNA. This sample's table reports some 130,000 distinct CDR3 sequences. Per germline, CDR1 LGHDT and CDR2 YNNKEL (reference sequence). The CDR3 has 15 residues. This specimen belongs to a study of CXCR3-negative and CXCR3-positive naive CD8 T cells. General study results and limits: Memory, not naive, CXCR3-negative and CXCR3-positive cells differed in TRBV-TRBJ usage. Higher TRB CDR3 hydrophobicity marked CXCR3-positive naive cells relative to CXCR3-negative naive cells.

The TCR originated in a human donor in good health. Some clones in this sample may be carry-over from other donors' samples. The chain couples TRBV3-1 to TRBJ2-1; the D call of TRBD2 rests on TCRdb alone, since no DNA is present to check it. Sequenced: naive CXCR3+ CD8+ T cells from blood. Subset here: CD45RO-CCR7+CD27+CD95- naive CD8+ T cells expressing CXCR3 (TNR3+). CDR3 loop: CASSQGDSSYNEQFF.